These 10 T cell receptor beta chains were all obtained from the same sample, sequenced in a study of PD-1 blockade in classical Hodgkin lymphoma. Repertoires were generated with immunoSEQ multiplex PCR, while TCRdb's copy carries only in-frame clones and drops some. The repertoire holds 80,000 to 100,000 clones, with roughly 92% as singletons. Autologous stem cell transplantation was followed by relapse in every patient, and brentuximab vedotin exposure varied. The sample was peripheral blood mononuclear cells (PBMCs), taken at baseline. These receptors were collected from a human donor with classical Hodgkin lymphoma.

The chain links TRBV4-2 to TRBJ2-7, with D unclear. The CDR3 has 14 amino acids. V shed 0 bases and J shed 2 bases, with 8 bases lying between them. Germline values: CDR1 LGHNA, CDR2 YNFKEQ. The CDR3 region has the DNA TGTGCCAGCAGCCAAGAAGACCGGACCTACGAGCAGTACTTC. This gives the protein CASSQEDRTYEQYF.

The V and J genes are TRBV25-1 and TRBJ1-2; TRBD1 agrees at 8 bases. Germline CDR1 and CDR2: MGHDK and SYGVNS. The CDR3 has 15 residues. V shed 4 bases and J 2 bases; nucleotides not matched to a gene: 6. The CDR3 DNA follows: TGTGCCAGCAGTGGACAGGGGATTGGGAACTATGGCTACACCTTC. Its protein product is CASSGQGIGNYGYTF.

The chain combines TRBV6-1 with TRBJ2-1; TRBD1 matches at 9 bases. The germline V gene has CDR1 MNHNS and CDR2 SASEGT. There are 19 residues in the CDR3. V gave up 3 bases and J gave up 8 bases; unmatched junction bases: 20. The CDR3 is CASSDPLYGTGPSRDEQFF. The CDR3 nucleotides are TGTGCCAGCAGTGATCCTTTATACGGGACAGGGCCTTCACGGGATGAGCAGTTCTTC.

The chain joins TRBV30 to TRBJ2-3; 7 nucleotides line up with TRBD2. CDR3 size: 14 residues. Trimming removed 4 bases from V and 3 bases from J; junction bases left unmatched: 7. The V gene's germline CDR1 is GTSNPN and CDR2 SVGIG (reference sequence). The CDR3 DNA sequence: TGTGCCTGGAAGGCGGGAGTCTCGACAGATACGCAGTATTTT. This translates into CAWKAGVSTDTQYF.

The CDR3 coding sequence is TGTGCCAGCAGAGACGGACAGGGTCAATATGAAAAACTGTTTTTT. Protein sequence: CASRDGQGQYEKLFF. This chain connects TRBV27 to TRBJ1-4; 8 bases map to TRBD1. Germline-derived CDR1 and CDR2 are MNHEY and SMNVEV (reference sequence). This CDR3 is built from 15 residues. Germline trimming cut 6 bases from V and 6 bases from J; bases unmatched to any gene: 9.

The chain employs TRBV5-4 and TRBJ1-4; no clear D. Germline V gives CDR1 SGHNT, CDR2 YYREEE (reference sequence). Between the trimmed V and J ends, which lost 4 bases and 2 bases, there was a span of 12 bases. This CDR3 is 15 amino acids long. CDR3 DNA: TGTGCCAGCAGCGGATCGTCGGTGACTAATGAAAAACTGTTTTTT. It encodes CASSGSSVTNEKLFF.

The CDR3 DNA sequence: TGCGCCAGCAGCCCGAGCAGGGGGGCGGTGGGAGGAAGCACTGAAGCTTTCTTT. It codes for CASSPSRGAVGGSTEAFF. The chain recombines TRBV5-1 with TRBJ1-1; 7 bases fit TRBD1. J lost 4 bases, V lost 4 bases, and 19 bases had no gene match. CDR1 and CDR2 from the germline V gene are SGHRS and YFSETQ. CDR3 size: 18 residues.

This clone is a singleton in its sample. J is TRBJ1-4 and V is TRBV4-1; D might be TRBD1 (5 bases). The CDR3 totals 15 residues. The germline V gene encodes CDR1 MGHRA and CDR2 YSYEKL. Trimming cost V 3 bases and J 7 bases, with 15 bases left between them. CDR3 region: CASSHGTLRSEKLFF. The CDR3 coding sequence is TGCGCCAGCAGCCATGGGACTCTACGAAGTGAAAAACTGTTTTTT.

The DNA for the CDR3 is TGTGCCAGCAGTTTATTTGGGGTAGCGGGAAACACCGGGGAGCTGTTTTTT. Protein product: CASSLFGVAGNTGELFF. The chain links TRBV27 to TRBJ2-2; 8 bases match TRBD2. The CDR3 has 17 amino acids. J gave up 2 bases and V 1 base, and 6 bases lay outside the gene matches. The germline V gene encodes CDR1 MNHEY and CDR2 SMNVEV (reference sequence).

The chain recombines TRBV7-6 with TRBJ2-2; D unclear. This CDR3 spans 13 amino acids. V was clipped by 5 bases and J by 6 bases, with 10 bases between them. The germline CDR1 and CDR2 sequences are SGHVS and FNYEAQ. CDR3 amino acids: CASSLLKPGELFF. The CDR3, as DNA: TGTGCCAGCAGCCTGCTTAAGCCCGGGGAGCTGTTTTTT.